One and the same sample provided the 17 T cell receptor beta chains below, sequenced in a study of immune evolution from preneoplasia to lung adenocarcinoma (dated by TCRdb to about 2021). Library generation was performed with the immunoSEQ multiplex PCR assay. TCRdb re-hosts the immuneACCESS table, in-frame sequences only. Its copies lack some clones; in the studies checked, an unresolved V gene accounts for under half of them, and the cause for the rest is not known. The sample records some 4,600 clones, 79% of which are singletons. The top ten constitute about 28% of the sample. The sample taken for sequencing was FFPE invasive lung adenocarcinoma tissue. The meaning of the sample's cell subset or site label: frankly invasive lung adenocarcinoma (ADC). These receptors were taken from a person aged 40 to 65 with lung adenocarcinoma. Some clones in this sample may be carry-over from other donors' samples.

In its sample, this clone was seen a few times. The rearrangement links TRBV30 to TRBJ2-7, with 7 positions matching TRBD1. Germline-derived CDR1 and CDR2 are GTSNPN and SVGIG (reference sequence). V lost 0 bases and J lost 2; bases outside the gene matches: 1. The CDR3 totals 13 residues. This CDR3 is CAWSVTGTYEQYF. The CDR3 region has the DNA TGTGCCTGGAGTGTGACAGGGACCTACGAGCAGTACTTC.

This sequence joins TRBV5-1 and TRBJ1-1, with 10 positions matching TRBD1. Germline CDR1 reads SGHRS; CDR2 reads YFSETQ. Losses at the gene ends were 4 bases for V and 0 bases for J; bases not matched to a gene: 3. CDR3 length: 15 residues. CDR3 sequence reads: CASSDGTGVNTEAFF. The CDR3 coding sequence is TGCGCCAGCAGCGACGGGACAGGGGTGAACACTGAAGCTTTCTTT.

Points on this clone: The same CDR3 arises from other DNA sequences in this sample as well. The chain employs TRBV11-2 and TRBJ1-1; D might be TRBD1 (5 bases). CDR1 is SGHAT, CDR2 FQNNGV, per germline. Trimming took 3 bases from V and 1 from J, leaving 6 bases between them. The CDR3 has 13 residues. This CDR3 is CASSFQGNTEAFF. The CDR3 nucleotides read TGTGCCAGCAGCTTTCAGGGGAACACTGAAGCTTTCTTT.

V usage is TRBV25-1 and J usage is TRBJ2-5; maybe TRBD1 (6 bases). The V gene lost 9 bases and the J gene lost 3 bases, with 14 bases spanning the gap. Germline V gives CDR1 MGHDK, CDR2 SYGVNS. The CDR3 spans 13 residues. The CDR3 nucleotides read TGTGCCAGTTATGGACAGAATGAAGAGACCCAGTACTTC. Translating it yields CASYGQNEETQYF.

This chain links TRBV9 with TRBJ2-2; weak D call: TRBD1 (6 bases). V was shortened by 2 bases and J by 8 bases, with 16 bases between the two germline ends. The CDR3 spans 15 residues. Germline-derived CDR1 and CDR2 are SGDLS and YYNGEE. The CDR3 loop reads CASSVTGLGVGELFF. CDR3 nucleotides: TGTGCCAGCAGCGTGACAGGTCTGGGCGTGGGGGAGCTGTTTTTT.

The chain uses TRBV30 and TRBJ1-1; no clear D gene. This CDR3 has 12 amino acids. Germline V lookup: CDR1 GTSNPN, CDR2 SVGIG (reference sequence). The germline V and J ends were trimmed by 1 base and 1 base, with 4 bases remaining between them. The CDR3 sequence: CAWSGQNTEAFF. The DNA of the CDR3 is TGTGCCTGGAGTGGCCAGAACACTGAAGCTTTCTTT.

V usage is TRBV29-1 and J usage is TRBJ2-1; 11 bases match TRBD2. V shed 7 bases, J shed 7 bases, and the junction held 3 bases outside the gene matches. The CDR3 is 12 residues long. Germline-derived CDR1 and CDR2 are SQVTM and ANQGSEA. The CDR3, as DNA: TGCAGCGAGACTAGCGGGGTGAATGAGCAGTTCTTC. Translating it yields CSETSGVNEQFF.

The rearrangement joins TRBV19 to TRBJ1-1; perhaps TRBD1 as D (5 bases). The CDR3 runs 15 residues. Trimming took 5 bases from V and 0 from J, leaving 13 bases between them. Germline lookup yields CDR1 LNHDA and CDR2 SQIVND (reference sequence). The CDR3 protein is CASSPRKGMNTEAFF. The CDR3 region has the DNA TGTGCCAGTAGTCCGAGAAAGGGGATGAACACTGAAGCTTTCTTT.

The chain employs TRBV9 and TRBJ2-7, with 7 bases matching TRBD1. The CDR3 is 15 amino acids. Germline V gene lookup returns CDR1 SGDLS and CDR2 YYNGEE. With V trimmed by 4 bases and J by 4 bases, 11 bases remained unmatched. Here the CDR3 DNA reads TGTGCCAGCAGCTCAAGCGGCCAGGGGGTATACGAGCAGTACTTC. Translated, it gives CASSSSGQGVYEQYF.

V gene TRBV5-5 combines with J gene TRBJ2-5; D gene unclear. The length of the CDR3 is 13 residues. Germline loops: CDR1 SGHKS, CDR2 YYEKEE (reference sequence). V lost 1 base, J lost 4 bases, and 8 bases lay in between. CDR3 in DNA: TGTGCCAGCAGCTTGCACAGATCAGAGACCCAGTACTTC. Translation gives CASSLHRSETQYF.

V usage is TRBV2 and J usage is TRBJ1-1; D is uncertain. Trimming left V 7 bases short and J 0 bases short, with 12 bases between. Germline CDR1 is SNHLY and CDR2 is FYNNEI. There are 14 residues in the CDR3. This CDR3 is CASNPDGMNTEAFF. The CDR3 bases are TGTGCCAGCAACCCGGACGGAATGAACACTGAAGCTTTCTTT.

The J gene is TRBJ2-3, the V gene TRBV11-2, with D unresolved. Germline lookup yields CDR1 SGHAT and CDR2 FQNNGV. This CDR3 has 14 residues. V lost 3 bases and J lost 6, with 13 bases in between. The chain's CDR3 is CASSFSTYSDTQYF. In DNA, the CDR3 is TGTGCCAGCAGCTTCTCGACCTATTCCGATACGCAGTATTTT.

Relative to its sample, this clone is large. The chain combines TRBV6-1 with TRBJ1-1; D uncertain. The CDR3 runs 16 residues. The germline CDR1 and CDR2 sequences are MNHNS and SASEGT. The V end lost 4 bases, the J end lost 6 bases, and 21 bases lay between the germline ends. The CDR3 sequence is CASSGLYVYVEPEAFF. The CDR3 DNA is TGTGCCAGCAGTGGTTTGTATGTTTACGTGGAACCTGAAGCTTTCTTT.

This chain connects TRBV9 to TRBJ2-5, with 11 bases fitting TRBD2. The V gene's germline CDR1 is SGDLS and CDR2 YYNGEE. CDR3 length: 16 residues. V was clipped by 2 bases and J by 5 bases; unmatched bases: 8. The CDR3 loop is CASSVSSGRSGETQYF. CDR3 bases: TGTGCCAGCAGCGTTTCTAGCGGGAGGTCCGGTGAGACCCAGTACTTC.

The V and J genes are TRBV6-1 and TRBJ2-3, with TRBD2 identical over 8 bases. The CDR3 extends over 15 amino acids. CDR1 MNHNS and CDR2 SASEGT come from the germline V gene. The J segment lost 6 bases and the V segment lost 1 base, leaving 6 bases of the junction unmatched. The CDR3: CASSEGSGGQDTQYF. CDR3 nucleotides: TGTGCCAGCAGTGAAGGAAGCGGGGGCCAGGATACGCAGTATTTT.

V and J are TRBV5-5 and TRBJ2-5; 12 bases fit TRBD2. This CDR3 spans 16 amino acids. V shed 4 bases, J shed 5 bases, and the junction held 9 bases outside the gene matches. CDR1 and CDR2 (germline): SGHKS, YYEKEE (reference sequence). CDR3 DNA: TGTGCCAGCAGCCGCACCCTAGCGGGAGGGCACGAGACCCAGTACTTC. It translates to CASSRTLAGGHETQYF.

The V call is TRBV29-1, the J call TRBJ2-1; tentatively, D is TRBD2 (6 bases). Germline V gene data show CDR1 as SQVTM and CDR2 as ANQGSEA. Trimming pared 8 bases from V and 5 bases from J, leaving 16 bases between. This CDR3 spans 13 amino acids. The CDR3 DNA sequence: TGCAGCACCGGGAGATTAAGAAACAATGAGCAGTTCTTC. Translation: CSTGRLRNNEQFF.